The source of this T cell receptor beta chain is a study of T cell responses to AZD1222 COVID-19 vaccine. Only in-frame clones appear in the TCRdb table, and some are missing; sequencing was by immunoSEQ multiplex PCR. The sample lists approximately 180,000 clones, 70% to 90% seen once, with 1.6% in the top ten. This TCR derives from an adult in good health. Source: peripheral blood, taken on day 0 of AZD1222 vaccination.

This chain's CDR3 is CASSSPGAGEMNTEAFF. The CDR3, as DNA: TGTGCCAGCAGTTCCCCAGGGGCAGGGGAGATGAACACTGAAGCTTTCTTT. V usage is TRBV28 and J usage is TRBJ1-1; possible D gene TRBD1, 6 bases. The CDR3 sequence is 17 residues long. CDR1 and CDR2 (germline): MDHEN, SYDVKM. V was trimmed by 4 bases and J by 0 bases, leaving 18 bases between them.